This entry concerns a single TCR beta chain. The V gene's germline CDR1 is SGHDT and CDR2 YYEEEE. The CDR3 extends over 13 amino acids. V dropped 4 bases and J dropped 7; count of bases not matched to a gene: 6. Clones were sequenced by immunoSEQ multiplex PCR, and TCRdb holds only the in-frame ones, with some missing. The table lists about 48,000 clones, approximately 93% of them singletons. These data belong to a study of T cell changes during pregnancy in multiple sclerosis. This material consisted of CD4+ T cells from peripheral blood mononuclear cells, taken in the first trimester of pregnancy. This clonotype originated in a female donor with multiple sclerosis, enrolled in a pregnancy study. The chain is built from TRBV5-6 and TRBJ2-7; 9 bases map to TRBD2. This CDR3 is CASSLNLAGEQYF. CDR3 nucleotides: TGTGCCAGCAGCCTGAATCTAGCGGGGGAGCAGTACTTC.